This entry describes one TCR beta chain. This entry is derived from a study of blood T cell repertoires in COVID-19. V lost 5 bases, J lost 2 bases, and 8 bases lay in between. CDR1 SGHRS and CDR2 YFSETQ come from the germline V gene. The CDR3 sequence is 13 residues long. Sequencing was performed with immunoSEQ multiplex PCR; in TCRdb, only in-frame clones are kept and a portion is missing. The profile shows 150,000 to 200,000 clones, 88% of them singletons. The specimen sequenced was PBMCs or T cells enriched from blood (not recorded which). The chain recombines TRBV5-1 with TRBJ1-3, with D hard to call. This TCR was recovered from a woman younger than 35 who had recovered from COVID-19. Written as DNA, the CDR3 is TGCGCCAGCAGTCGGGAAACTGGAAACACCATATATTTT. Translating it yields CASSRETGNTIYF. Full variable domain (missing parts from reference TRBV5-1 and TRBJ1-3): KAGVTQTPRYLIKTRGQQVTLSCSPISGHRSVSWYQQTPGQGLQFLFEYFSETQRNKGNFPGRFSGRQFSNSRSEMNVSTLELGDSALYLCASSRETGNTIYFGEGSWLTVV.